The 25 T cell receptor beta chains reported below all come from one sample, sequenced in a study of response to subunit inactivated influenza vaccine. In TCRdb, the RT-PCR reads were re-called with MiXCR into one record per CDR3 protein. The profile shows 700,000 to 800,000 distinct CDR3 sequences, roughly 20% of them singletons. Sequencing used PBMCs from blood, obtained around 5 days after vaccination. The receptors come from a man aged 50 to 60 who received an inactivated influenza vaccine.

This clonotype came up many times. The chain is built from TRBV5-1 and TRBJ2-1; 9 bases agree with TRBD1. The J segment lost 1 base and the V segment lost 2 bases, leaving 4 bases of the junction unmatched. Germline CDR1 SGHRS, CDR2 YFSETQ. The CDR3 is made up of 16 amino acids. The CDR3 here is CASSLGTGWSYNEQFF. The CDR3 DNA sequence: TGCGCCAGCAGCTTAGGGACAGGGTGGTCCTACAATGAGCAGTTCTTC.

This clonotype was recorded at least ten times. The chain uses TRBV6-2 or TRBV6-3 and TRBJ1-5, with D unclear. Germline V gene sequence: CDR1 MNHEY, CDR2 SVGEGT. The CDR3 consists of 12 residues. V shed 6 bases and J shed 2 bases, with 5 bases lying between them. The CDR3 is CASRQGNQPQHF. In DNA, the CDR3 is TGTGCCAGCAGGCAGGGCAATCAGCCCCAGCATTTT.

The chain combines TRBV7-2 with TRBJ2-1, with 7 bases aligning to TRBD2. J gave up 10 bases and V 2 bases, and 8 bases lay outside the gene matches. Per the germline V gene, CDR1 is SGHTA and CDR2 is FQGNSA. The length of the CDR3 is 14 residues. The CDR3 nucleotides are TGTGCCAGCAGCTTAAGGCGGGGGAGGAGGGAGCAGTTCTTC. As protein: CASSLRRGRREQFF.

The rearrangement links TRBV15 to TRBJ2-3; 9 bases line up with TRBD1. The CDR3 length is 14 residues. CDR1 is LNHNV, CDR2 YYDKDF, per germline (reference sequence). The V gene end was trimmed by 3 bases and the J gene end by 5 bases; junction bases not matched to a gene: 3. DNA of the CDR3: TGTGCCACCAGCAGGACAGGGGGAATAGATACGCAGTATTTT. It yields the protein CATSRTGGIDTQYF.

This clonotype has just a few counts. CDR3 region: CASSLVGRTHSTDTQYF. DNA for the CDR3: TGTGCCAGCAGTTTGGTAGGCAGGACTCATAGCACAGATACGCAGTATTTT. This chain connects TRBV28 to TRBJ2-3; TRBD2 might be the D (5 bases). Deletions cut 3 bases from V and 0 bases from J, with 16 bases between. The germline V gene has CDR1 MDHEN and CDR2 SYDVKM. CDR3 length: 17 amino acids.

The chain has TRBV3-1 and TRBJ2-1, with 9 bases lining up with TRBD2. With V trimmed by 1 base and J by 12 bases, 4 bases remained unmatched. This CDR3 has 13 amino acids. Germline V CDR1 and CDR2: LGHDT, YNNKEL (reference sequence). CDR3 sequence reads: CASSQGLAGRQFF. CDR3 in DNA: TGTGCCAGCAGCCAAGGTCTAGCGGGGCGGCAGTTCTTC.

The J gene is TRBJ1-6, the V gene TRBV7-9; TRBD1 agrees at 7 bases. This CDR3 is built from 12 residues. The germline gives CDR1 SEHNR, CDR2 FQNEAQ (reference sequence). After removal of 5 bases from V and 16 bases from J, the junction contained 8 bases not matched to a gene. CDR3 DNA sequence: TGTGCCAGCAGCGGGGGACAGCCTCCGCTCCACTTT. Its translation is CASSGGQPPLHF.

The CDR3 bases are TGTGCCAGCAGATCCTCGGGATACGAGCAGTACTTC. The encoded protein is CASRSSGYEQYF. The chain links TRBV5-6 to TRBJ2-7; D possibly corresponds to TRBD2 (5 bases). Germline CDR1 SGHDT, CDR2 YYEEEE. The CDR3 is made up of 12 amino acids. The V and J ends lost 5 bases and 4 bases respectively, with 10 bases between them.

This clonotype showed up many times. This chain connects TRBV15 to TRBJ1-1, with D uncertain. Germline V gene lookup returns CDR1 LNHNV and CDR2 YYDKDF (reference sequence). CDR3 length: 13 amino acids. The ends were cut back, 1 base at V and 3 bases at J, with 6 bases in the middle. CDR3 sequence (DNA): TGTGCCACCAGCAGAGCCCCGTACACTGAAGCTTTCTTT. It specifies CATSRAPYTEAFF.

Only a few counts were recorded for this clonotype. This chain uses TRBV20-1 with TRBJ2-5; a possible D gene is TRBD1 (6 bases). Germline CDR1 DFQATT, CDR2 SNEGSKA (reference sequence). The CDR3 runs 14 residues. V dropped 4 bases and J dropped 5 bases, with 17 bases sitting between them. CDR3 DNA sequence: TGCAGTGCTAACCCAGGGGCGCCGGGGGAGACCCAGTACTTC. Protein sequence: CSANPGAPGETQYF.

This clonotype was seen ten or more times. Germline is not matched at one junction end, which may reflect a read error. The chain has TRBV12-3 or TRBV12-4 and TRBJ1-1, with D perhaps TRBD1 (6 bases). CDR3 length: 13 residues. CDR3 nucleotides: TGTGCCAGCAGCTTAGGGGGTTTCACTGAAGCTTTCTTT. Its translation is CASSLGGFTEAFF.

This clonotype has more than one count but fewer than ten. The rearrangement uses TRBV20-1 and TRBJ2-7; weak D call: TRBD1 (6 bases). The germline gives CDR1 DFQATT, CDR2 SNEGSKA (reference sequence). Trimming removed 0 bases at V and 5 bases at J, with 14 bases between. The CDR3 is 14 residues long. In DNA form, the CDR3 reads TGCAGTGCTAGAGAAAGGGGGTGGGTGAACGAGCAGTACTTC. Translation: CSARERGWVNEQYF.

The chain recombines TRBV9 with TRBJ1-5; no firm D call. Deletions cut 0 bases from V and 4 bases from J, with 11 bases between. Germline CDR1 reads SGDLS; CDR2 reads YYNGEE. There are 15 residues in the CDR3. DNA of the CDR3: TGTGCCAGCAGCGTAGGAAGGACTGGGAATCAGCCCCAGCATTTT. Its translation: CASSVGRTGNQPQHF.

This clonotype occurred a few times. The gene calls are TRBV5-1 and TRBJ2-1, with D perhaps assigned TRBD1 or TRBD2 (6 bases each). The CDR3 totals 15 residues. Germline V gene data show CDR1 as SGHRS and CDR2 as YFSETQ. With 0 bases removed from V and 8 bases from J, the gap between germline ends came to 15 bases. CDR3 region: CASSLAAPGADEQFF. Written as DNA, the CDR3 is TGCGCCAGCAGCTTGGCGGCCCCGGGGGCGGATGAGCAGTTCTTC.

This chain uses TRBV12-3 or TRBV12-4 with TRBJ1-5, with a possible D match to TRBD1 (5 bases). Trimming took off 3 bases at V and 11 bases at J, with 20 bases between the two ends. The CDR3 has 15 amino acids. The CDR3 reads CASSFSWDRGFSQHF. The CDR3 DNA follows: TGTGCCAGCAGTTTCTCGTGGGACCGGGGTTTTTCCCAGCATTTT.

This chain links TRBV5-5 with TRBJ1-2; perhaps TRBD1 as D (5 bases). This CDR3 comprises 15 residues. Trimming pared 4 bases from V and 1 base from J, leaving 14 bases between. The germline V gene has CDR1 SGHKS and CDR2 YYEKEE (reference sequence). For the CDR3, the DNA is TGTGCCAGCAGCCTCCAGGGCCTGGTTAACTATGGCTACACCTTC. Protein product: CASSLQGLVNYGYTF.

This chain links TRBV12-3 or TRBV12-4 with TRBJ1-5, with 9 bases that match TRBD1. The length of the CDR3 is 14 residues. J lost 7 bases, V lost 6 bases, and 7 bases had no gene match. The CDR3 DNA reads TGTGCCAGCAGCCGACAGGGGGTTGGACAGCCCCAGCATTTT. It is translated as CASSRQGVGQPQHF.

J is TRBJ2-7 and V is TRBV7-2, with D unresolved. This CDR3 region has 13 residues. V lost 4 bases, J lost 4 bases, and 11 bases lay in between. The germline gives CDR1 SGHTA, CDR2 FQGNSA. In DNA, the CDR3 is TGTGCCAGCAGCTCTCCCGGTCGGTACGAGCAGTACTTC. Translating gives CASSSPGRYEQYF.

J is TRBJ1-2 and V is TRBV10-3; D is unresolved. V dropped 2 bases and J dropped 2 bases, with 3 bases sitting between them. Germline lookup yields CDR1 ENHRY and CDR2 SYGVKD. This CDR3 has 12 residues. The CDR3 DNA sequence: TGTGCCATCAGTGAGGACAACTATGGCTACACCTTC. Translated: CAISEDNYGYTF.

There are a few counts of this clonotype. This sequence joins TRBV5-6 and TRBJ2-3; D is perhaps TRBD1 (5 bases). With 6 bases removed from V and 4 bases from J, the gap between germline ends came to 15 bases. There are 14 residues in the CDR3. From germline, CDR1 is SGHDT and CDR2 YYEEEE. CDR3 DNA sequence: TGTGCCAGCAAAACACAATCCAGGGCAGATACGCAGTATTTT. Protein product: CASKTQSRADTQYF.

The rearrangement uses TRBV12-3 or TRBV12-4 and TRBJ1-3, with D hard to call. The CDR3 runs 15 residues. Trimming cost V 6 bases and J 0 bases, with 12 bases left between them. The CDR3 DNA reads TGTGCCAGCAGGCCTGGGGTGGGCTCTGGAAACACCATATATTTT. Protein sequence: CASRPGVGSGNTIYF.

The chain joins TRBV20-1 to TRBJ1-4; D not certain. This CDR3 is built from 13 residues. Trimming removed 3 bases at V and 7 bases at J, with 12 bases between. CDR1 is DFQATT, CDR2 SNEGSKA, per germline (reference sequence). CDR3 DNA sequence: TGCAGTGCTAGGCGGTTCGTTTCTGAAAAACTGTTTTTT. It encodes CSARRFVSEKLFF.

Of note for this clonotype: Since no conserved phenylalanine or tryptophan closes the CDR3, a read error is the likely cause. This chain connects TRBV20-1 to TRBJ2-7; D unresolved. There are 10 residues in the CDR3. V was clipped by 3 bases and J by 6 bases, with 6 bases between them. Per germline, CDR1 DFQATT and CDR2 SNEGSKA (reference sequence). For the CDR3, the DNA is TGCAGTGCTAGTATCGCCGAGCAGTACTCC. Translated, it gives CSASIAEQYS.

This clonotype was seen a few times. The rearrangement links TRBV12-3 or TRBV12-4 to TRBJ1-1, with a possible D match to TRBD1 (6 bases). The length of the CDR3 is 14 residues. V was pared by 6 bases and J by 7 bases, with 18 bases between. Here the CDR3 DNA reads TGTGCCAGCAGGATAGGGGGGGGCTCGAATGAAGCTTTCTTT. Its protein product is CASRIGGGSNEAFF.

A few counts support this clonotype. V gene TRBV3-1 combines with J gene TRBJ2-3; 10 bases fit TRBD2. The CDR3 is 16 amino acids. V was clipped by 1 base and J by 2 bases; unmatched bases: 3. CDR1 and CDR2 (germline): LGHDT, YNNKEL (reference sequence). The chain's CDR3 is CASSQGLAGPTDTQYF. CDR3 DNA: TGTGCCAGCAGCCAAGGACTAGCGGGCCCCACAGATACGCAGTATTTT.